This T cell receptor beta chain was sequenced for a study of CD8 T cells in Susac syndrome. V dropped 0 bases and J dropped 4; count of bases not matched to a gene: 5. The CDR3 is 15 residues long. Germline loops: CDR1 SGHVS, CDR2 FNYEAQ. Peripheral blood CD8+ and CD4+ T cells were profiled by TCR beta sequencing. RNA totalling roughly 0.45 to 1 ug underwent reverse transcription with random hexamers. Amplification of TCR beta CDR3 was carried out by immunoSEQ multiplex PCR, which covered 54 Vbeta and 13 Jbeta segments. TCRdb reprocessed the immunoSEQ multiplex PCR reads with MiXCR, giving one entry per CDR3 protein. Found here are approximately 100,000 distinct CDR3 sequences, less than 95% of them singletons; the top ten hold roughly 0.12%.

This chain connects TRBV7-6 to TRBJ2-7; 8 bases agree with TRBD1. This TCR was recovered from a human donor in good health. Sequenced: CD8+ T cells from PBMCs. The CDR3 DNA sequence: TGTGCCAGCAGCTTAGCGGCAGGGGGCAATTACGAGCAGTACTTC. Translation gives CASSLAAGGNYEQYF.